Presented here are 30 T cell receptor beta chains from one specimen sequenced in a study of T cell responses to AZD1222 COVID-19 vaccine. Here immunoSEQ multiplex PCR was the method, and the copy in TCRdb shows in-frame clones only, minus some. The data contain about 130,000 clones, about 91% of them singletons. Sequenced material: peripheral blood, taken on day 0 of AZD1222 vaccination. The receptor set was obtained from an adult in good health.

The chain couples TRBV4-1 to TRBJ2-1; D perhaps matches TRBD1 (6 bases). Trimming cost V 3 bases and J 5 bases, with 14 bases left between them. Germline assignment: CDR1 MGHRA and CDR2 YSYEKL. CDR3 length: 15 residues. CDR3 sequence: CASSQAVGAHNEQFF. CDR3 in DNA: TGCGCCAGCAGCCAGGCCGTGGGGGCCCACAATGAGCAGTTCTTC.

This rearrangement joins TRBV6-5 to TRBJ1-3, with D unresolved. The germline V gene has CDR1 MNHEY and CDR2 SVGAGI. This CDR3 spans 13 amino acids. Trimming removed 2 bases at V and 2 bases at J, with 4 bases between. The CDR3: CASSYEAGNTIYF. The CDR3 coding sequence is TGTGCCAGCAGTTACGAGGCTGGAAACACCATATATTTT.

The chain links TRBV5-4 to TRBJ1-2; no clear D gene. V lost 3 bases and J 1 base, leaving 19 bases between the germline ends. There are 17 residues in the CDR3. Per germline, CDR1 SGHNT and CDR2 YYREEE (reference sequence). CDR3 region: CASSSPSDREGNYGYTF. DNA of the CDR3: TGTGCCAGCAGCTCCCCCTCCGACCGGGAGGGTAACTATGGCTACACCTTC. The variable domain in full, with the rest retrieved from reference TRBV5-4 and TRBJ1-2, is ETGVTQSPTHLIKTRGQQVTLRCSSQSGHNTVSWYQQALGQGPQFIFQYYREEENGRGNFPPRFSGLQFPNYSSELNVNALELDDSALYLCASSSPSDREGNYGYTFGSGTRLTVV.

The DNA of the CDR3 is TGTGCCAGCAGCGCAGGAGACAGGGCTTACCAGCCCCAGCATTTT. Encoded protein: CASSAGDRAYQPQHF. The V and J genes are TRBV7-8 and TRBJ1-5; 7 bases map to TRBD1. The CDR3 is 15 residues long. Germline V lookup: CDR1 SGHVS, CDR2 FQNEAQ. The V gene end was trimmed by 5 bases and the J gene end by 7 bases; junction bases not matched to a gene: 11.

The chain joins TRBV7-2 to TRBJ2-7; no reliable D call. With 3 bases removed from V and 6 bases from J, the gap between germline ends came to 9 bases. The CDR3 is 12 amino acids. Germline CDR1 reads SGHTA; CDR2 reads FQGNSA. The CDR3 DNA reads TGTGCCAGCAGCTTTACCACCGGCGAGCAGTACTTC. It yields the protein CASSFTTGEQYF. The variable domain in full, with the rest retrieved from reference TRBV7-2 and TRBJ2-7, is GAGVSQSPSNKVTEKGKDVELRCDPISGHTALYWYRQSLGQGLEFLIYFQGNSAPDKSGLPSDRFSAERTGGSVSTLTIQRTQQEDSAVYLCASSFTTGEQYFGPGTRLTVT.

The rearrangement uses TRBV5-8 and TRBJ2-3; 8 bases are shared with TRBD2. The V and J ends lost 4 bases and 0 bases, in that order; junction bases with no gene match: 4. The CDR3 sequence is 15 residues long. Germline V CDR1 and CDR2: SGHTS, YDEGEE. Here the CDR3 reads CASSRGGPSTDTQYF. CDR3 bases: TGTGCCAGCAGCCGGGGGGGACCGAGCACAGATACGCAGTATTTT. Filled out from reference TRBV5-8 and TRBJ2-3, the complete variable domain reads EAGVTQSPTHLIKTRGQQATLRCSPISGHTSVYWYQQALGLGLQFLLWYDEGEERNRGNFPPRFSGRQFPNYSSELNVNALELEDSALYLCASSRGGPSTDTQYFGPGTRLTVL.

V is TRBV4-1 and J is TRBJ2-5, with D unresolved. Per the germline V gene, CDR1 is MGHRA and CDR2 is YSYEKL. The CDR3 totals 13 residues. Trimming pared 1 base from V and 5 bases from J, leaving 8 bases between. This chain's CDR3 is CASSQALYETQYF. The CDR3 nucleotides are TGCGCCAGCAGCCAAGCGCTCTACGAGACCCAGTACTTC.

This rearrangement joins TRBV11-1 to TRBJ1-1; D is perhaps TRBD1 (5 bases). The germline V gene encodes CDR1 SGHAT and CDR2 FQDESV (reference sequence). Trimming removed 4 bases at V and 1 base at J, with 10 bases between. The CDR3 sequence is 14 residues long. The CDR3 coding sequence is TGTGCCAGCAGCTATGGCAGGGAGAACACTGAAGCTTTCTTT. It codes for CASSYGRENTEAFF.

The chain carries TRBV12-3 or TRBV12-4 and TRBJ2-1; the D is unclear. V lost 6 bases to trimming and J lost 5 bases, with 11 bases between them. This CDR3 is built from 13 residues. The CDR3 bases are TGTGCCAGCAGAAACACGGCCCACAATGAGCAGTTCTTC. Translation gives CASRNTAHNEQFF.

This clone appeared a single time. The chain employs TRBV2 and TRBJ2-5; 11 bases agree with TRBD2. V was clipped by 6 bases and J by 2 bases; unmatched bases: 11. Germline V gene lookup returns CDR1 SNHLY and CDR2 FYNNEI. This CDR3 is built from 17 residues. In nucleotides, the CDR3 is TGTGCCAGCAGCCCACACGGGACTAGCGGAGTACAAGAGACCCAGTACTTC. Protein product: CASSPHGTSGVQETQYF.

The chain links TRBV19 to TRBJ2-7; a possible D gene is TRBD1 (6 bases). Germline lookup yields CDR1 LNHDA and CDR2 SQIVND (reference sequence). The V and J ends lost 5 bases and 4 bases respectively, with 15 bases between them. CDR3 length: 14 amino acids. The CDR3 spells CASSFSDSGYEQYF. CDR3 DNA sequence: TGTGCCAGTAGTTTCTCGGACAGTGGATACGAGCAGTACTTC. The complete variable domain, with remaining parts taken from reference TRBV19 and TRBJ2-7, reads DGGITQSPKYLFRKEGQNVTLSCEQNLNHDAMYWYRQDPGQGLRLIYYSQIVNDFQKGDIAEGYSVSREKKESFPLTVTSAQKNPTAFYLCASSFSDSGYEQYFGPGTRLTVT.

J is TRBJ2-1 and V is TRBV6-5, with D perhaps being TRBD1 or TRBD2 (5 bases each). Germline V CDR1 and CDR2: MNHEY, SVGAGI. This CDR3 is built from 15 residues. Trimming took 8 bases from V and 0 from J, leaving 14 bases between them. CDR3 protein: CASLWGPSSYNEQFF. Written as DNA, the CDR3 is TGTGCCAGCCTCTGGGGACCCAGCTCCTACAATGAGCAGTTCTTC.

The chain has TRBV6-2 or TRBV6-3 and TRBJ2-2; D perhaps matches TRBD2 (6 bases). Germline lookup yields CDR1 MNHEY and CDR2 SVGEGT. V lost 2 bases and J 3 bases, leaving 22 bases between the germline ends. The CDR3 length is 19 residues. CDR3 region: CASSYDGNRDSGYTGELFF. The DNA of the CDR3 is TGTGCCAGCAGTTACGACGGCAACCGGGACTCAGGTTACACCGGGGAGCTGTTTTTT.

Details on this clone: At the DNA level, this CDR3 is encoded by other sequences in the same sample as well. The V and J genes are TRBV20-1 and TRBJ2-1; D remains unclear. V lost 3 bases and J 4 bases, leaving 7 bases between the germline ends. The CDR3 is 12 residues long. Germline lookup yields CDR1 DFQATT and CDR2 SNEGSKA (reference sequence). This chain's CDR3 is CSASETYNEQFF. The CDR3, as DNA: TGCAGTGCTAGTGAGACTTACAATGAGCAGTTCTTC.

This chain uses TRBV4-2 with TRBJ2-7; D ambiguous. CDR1 and CDR2 (germline): LGHNA, YNFKEQ. The CDR3 is made up of 15 amino acids. V lost 4 bases to trimming and J lost 1 base, with 14 bases between them. CDR3 bases: TGTGCCAGCAGCCTTCAAGGTTCGGAATCCTACGAGCAGTACTTC. Its translation: CASSLQGSESYEQYF.

This clone has more than one count but fewer than ten. This sequence joins TRBV4-1 and TRBJ1-5, with D maybe TRBD1 (5 bases). Trimming removed 0 bases at V and 0 bases at J, with 9 bases between. Germline-derived CDR1 and CDR2 are MGHRA and YSYEKL. The CDR3 has 16 amino acids. CDR3 sequence: CASSQDPGYSNQPQHF. The CDR3 DNA reads TGCGCCAGCAGCCAAGATCCAGGGTATAGCAATCAGCCCCAGCATTTT.

The rearrangement uses TRBV6-4 and TRBJ1-2, with 7 bases fitting TRBD1. The CDR3 consists of 12 residues. Germline assignment: CDR1 MRHNA and CDR2 SNTAGT. V shed 9 bases, J shed 2 bases, and the junction held 3 bases outside the gene matches. CDR3 nucleotides: TGTGCCAGTAGGGACAGAAACTATGGCTACACCTTC. It codes for CASRDRNYGYTF.

V is TRBV29-1 and J is TRBJ2-1; 9 bases align to TRBD1. The CDR3 consists of 16 residues. CDR1 is SQVTM, CDR2 ANQGSEA, per germline. Trimming took 1 base from V and 5 from J; bases not matched to a gene: 9. For the CDR3, the DNA is TGCAGCGTTGAAGGACAGGGGGGCCCTCGGGACAATGAGCAGTTCTTC. Translated: CSVEGQGGPRDNEQFF.

This sequence joins TRBV7-3 and TRBJ2-5, with D maybe TRBD1 (6 bases). CDR1 and CDR2 from the germline V gene are SGHTA and FQGTGA. Trimming removed 5 bases from V and 4 bases from J, with 14 bases in between. The CDR3 covers 14 residues. The DNA for the CDR3 is TGTGCCAGCAGCGCACAGGGATGGGGAGAGACCCAGTACTTC. It translates to CASSAQGWGETQYF. Using reference TRBV7-3 and TRBJ2-5 for the parts outside the CDR3, the full variable domain is GAGVSQTPSNKVTEKGKYVELRCDPISGHTALYWYRQSLGQGPEFLIYFQGTGAADDSGLPNDRFFAVRPEGSVSTLKIQRTERGDSAVYLCASSAQGWGETQYFGPGTRLLVL.

The CDR3, as DNA: TGCGCCAGCAGCTCGATGGGACAGTTCGAGTCACCCCTCCACTTT. Its translation: CASSSMGQFESPLHF. The V gene is TRBV5-1, the J gene TRBJ1-6, with 7 bases matching TRBD1. The ends lost 3 bases at V and 10 bases at J; junction bases unmatched: 10. There are 15 residues in the CDR3. CDR1 SGHRS and CDR2 YFSETQ come from the germline V gene. The full variable domain, completed using reference TRBV5-1 and TRBJ1-6, is KAGVTQTPRYLIKTRGQQVTLSCSPISGHRSVSWYQQTPGQGLQFLFEYFSETQRNKGNFPGRFSGRQFSNSRSEMNVSTLELGDSALYLCASSSMGQFESPLHFGNGTRLTVT.

V and J are TRBV6-5 and TRBJ2-2, with TRBD1 identical over 8 bases. After removal of 6 bases from V and 2 bases from J, the junction contained 2 bases not matched to a gene. The germline V gene encodes CDR1 MNHEY and CDR2 SVGAGI. This CDR3 is 14 amino acids long. The DNA of the CDR3 is TGTGCCAGCAGCGGACAGGGCAACACCGGGGAGCTGTTTTTT. This sequence encodes CASSGQGNTGELFF.

The chain joins TRBV9 to TRBJ1-6; D ambiguous. Per germline, CDR1 SGDLS and CDR2 YYNGEE. This CDR3 spans 15 amino acids. The V end was cut by 1 base, the J end by 4 bases, with 9 bases between. The DNA of the CDR3 is TGTGCCAGCAGCGTAAAGGGAACTTATAATTCACCCCTCCACTTT. This encodes CASSVKGTYNSPLHF.

This chain connects TRBV18 to TRBJ1-1; D is undetermined. Germline lookup yields CDR1 KGHSH and CDR2 LQKENI. This CDR3 is built from 14 residues. Between the trimmed V and J ends, which lost 3 bases and 2 bases, there was a span of 10 bases. CDR3 region: CASSPSAANTEAFF. The CDR3 DNA reads as TGTGCCAGCTCACCTAGCGCAGCAAACACTGAAGCTTTCTTT.

J is TRBJ1-4 and V is TRBV28; D is uncertain. V gave up 6 bases and J gave up 6 bases, with 5 bases separating them. Germline V gives CDR1 MDHEN, CDR2 SYDVKM. CDR3 size: 11 residues. The CDR3 spells CASRSDEKLFF. As DNA, the CDR3 is TGTGCCAGCAGGTCGGATGAAAAACTGTTTTTT.

CDR3: CASRYRWTGGVTEAFF. Here the CDR3 DNA reads TGTGCCAGCAGATACCGTTGGACAGGGGGAGTCACTGAAGCTTTCTTT. The V call is TRBV28, the J call TRBJ1-1, with 10 bases that match TRBD1. This CDR3 has 16 residues. Germline lookup yields CDR1 MDHEN and CDR2 SYDVKM. V shed 6 bases, J shed 4 bases, and the junction held 11 bases outside the gene matches.

This rearrangement joins TRBV24-1 to TRBJ1-4; a weak D match, TRBD1 (5 bases). V was cut by 4 bases and J by 7 bases, with 18 bases left in between. The CDR3 totals 16 residues. Per the germline V gene, CDR1 is KGHDR and CDR2 is SFDVKD. The CDR3 loop is CATSERTQGSSEKLFF. The CDR3 DNA follows: TGTGCCACCAGTGAGAGGACTCAGGGAAGTAGTGAAAAACTGTTTTTT.

The chain has TRBV11-2 and TRBJ1-5; D remains ambiguous. V lost 5 bases to trimming and J lost 2 bases, with 7 bases between them. This CDR3 is built from 13 residues. The germline V gene has CDR1 SGHAT and CDR2 FQNNGV. This chain's CDR3 is CASSTWGNQPQHF. The CDR3, as DNA: TGTGCCAGCAGCACCTGGGGCAATCAGCCCCAGCATTTT.

The rearrangement uses TRBV5-4 and TRBJ2-7; a possible D gene is TRBD2 (5 bases). CDR3 length: 15 amino acids. Trimming shortened V by 4 bases and J by 6 bases, and 20 bases separated the two germline ends. Germline V lookup: CDR1 SGHNT, CDR2 YYREEE (reference sequence). The CDR3 reads CASSPGYQTTTEQYF. DNA for the CDR3: TGTGCCAGCAGCCCGGGGTACCAAACGACCACCGAGCAGTACTTC. The full variable domain, with the rest looked up from reference TRBV5-4 and TRBJ2-7, is ETGVTQSPTHLIKTRGQQVTLRCSSQSGHNTVSWYQQALGQGPQFIFQYYREEENGRGNFPPRFSGLQFPNYSSELNVNALELDDSALYLCASSPGYQTTTEQYFGPGTRLTVT.

The chain is built from TRBV5-1 and TRBJ2-2; TRBD2 might be the D (5 bases). The CDR3 runs to 16 residues. Trimming removed 0 bases at V and 5 bases at J, with 14 bases between. Germline CDR1 is SGHRS and CDR2 is YFSETQ. In DNA form, the CDR3 reads TGCGCCAGCAGCTTGGAGCGGCGTAAAACGACCGGGGAGCTGTTTTTT. As protein: CASSLERRKTTGELFF.

V usage is TRBV4-1 and J usage is TRBJ2-1; no clear D gene. V was trimmed by 4 bases and J by 2 bases, leaving 12 bases between them. Germline lookup yields CDR1 MGHRA and CDR2 YSYEKL. This CDR3 has 15 amino acids. The CDR3 DNA reads as TGCGCCAGCAGCCGCCTAGGTAACCCCTACAATGAGCAGTTCTTC. Translated: CASSRLGNPYNEQFF.